This TCR beta chain was obtained from a study of vaccination and CD4 T cells after COVID-19 (dated 2022 in TCRdb). About the study as a whole: Convalescent patients had a positive SARS-CoV-2 result on nasal swab PCR, and of these patients, several had mild disease and one had severe disease. In over 8 COVID-19 convalescent patients and several infection-naive healthy vaccine recipients, the spike-specific CD4+ TCR repertoire before mRNA vaccination was compared with the repertoire after mRNA vaccination. Post-vaccine blood samples were collected a median of around 10 weeks after the second vaccine dose, ranging from about 13 to 241 days. Participants received two doses of either the Pfizer-BioNTech BNT162b2 vaccine (n=8) or the Moderna mRNA-1273 vaccine (n=2). In the convalescent cohort there were six males and four females, among whom were two Hispanic individuals, seven Caucasians, two Asians and one multiracial person. Post-COVID blood samples from convalescent patients were collected a median of around 100 days after diagnosis, with a range of roughly 35 to 180 days. Broader findings and caveats from the paper: Nearly all vaccine-specific clones in convalescent patients (304 of 307) were mono-reactive for SARS-CoV-2 spike rather than cross-reactive with common cold coronaviruses. In convalescent patients, a median around 85% of post-vaccine SARS-CoV-2-reactive clones were detected only after vaccination, and vaccine-specific priming was suggested by this finding. An increase in the median number of SARS-CoV-2-reactive clonotypes from 20 to 25 after infection to a few dozen after vaccination was observed, but the change was not found to be significant. The number of convalescent patients in the study was relatively small, and the study did not examine early timepoints following natural infection.

The positive SARS-CoV-2 PCR tests of the convalescent patients were dated from March to December 2020, before the Alpha, Beta and Delta variants emerged in the United States. Ficoll-Paque Plus gradient centrifugation was used to isolate PBMCs from whole blood, and the isolated PBMCs were then either used fresh or cryopreserved at -140C. A word on this clonotype: No cognate antigen has been identified for it. Base qualities are missing; no much larger clone stands one base away.

At the junction V is shortened by 6 bases and J by 3 bases, with 14 bases in between. From a lookup of the germline V gene, CDR1 and CDR2 are MNHNS and SASEGT. The CDR3 runs 15 residues from the cysteine to the phenylalanine. Just CDR3 DNA is preserved here, 45 bases in frame from base 1. The library was built by means of PCR. Sequencing used an Illumina iSeq 100. The source study handled its data this way. Non-productive sequences were removed, and CDR3s not starting with C, not ending with F or W, or shorter than 7 amino acids were discarded. Similarity between CDR3 sequences was evaluated in R version 3.6.1 using Levenshtein distances (stringdist) and unrooted phylogenetic trees (ape). TCRdb reprocessing: public reads trimmed at Q25 with fastp, clones called with MiXCR, in-frame beta chains kept. Each CDR3 protein gets just one entry, which takes the most common genes and DNA from the rows behind it. The V and J calls were not made by the authors but by TCRdb's processing. This sample has roughly 15,000 distinct CDR3 sequences in its table, and around 66% of those were observed once. Clones ranked in the top ten supply around 1.1% of the sample.

The sample consisted of CD4+ T cells from blood, taken after SARS-CoV-2 vaccination. This clonotype originated in a human donor who had recovered from COVID-19. The chain is encoded by TRBV6-1 joined to TRBJ2-2; the D gene is not confidently resolved. The CDR3 protein is CASRPVERYTGELFF. The nucleotides read TGTGCCAGCAGACCGGTGGAACGCTACACCGGGGAGCTGTTTTTT.